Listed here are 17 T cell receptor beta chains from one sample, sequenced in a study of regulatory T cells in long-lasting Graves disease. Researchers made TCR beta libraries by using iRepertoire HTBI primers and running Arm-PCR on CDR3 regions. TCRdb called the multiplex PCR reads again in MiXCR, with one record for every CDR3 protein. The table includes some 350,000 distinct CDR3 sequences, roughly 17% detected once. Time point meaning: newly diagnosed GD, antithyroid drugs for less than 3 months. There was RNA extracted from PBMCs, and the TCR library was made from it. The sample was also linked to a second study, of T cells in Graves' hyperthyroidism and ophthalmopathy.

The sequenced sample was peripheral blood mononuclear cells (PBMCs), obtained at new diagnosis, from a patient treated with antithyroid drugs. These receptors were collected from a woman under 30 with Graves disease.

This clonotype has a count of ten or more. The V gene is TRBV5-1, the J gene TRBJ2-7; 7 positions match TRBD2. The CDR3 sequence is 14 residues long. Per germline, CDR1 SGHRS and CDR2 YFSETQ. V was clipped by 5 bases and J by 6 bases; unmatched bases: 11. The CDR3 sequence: CASSSAGESAEQYF. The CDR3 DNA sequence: TGCGCCAGCAGTTCGGCGGGAGAAAGCGCCGAGCAGTACTTC.

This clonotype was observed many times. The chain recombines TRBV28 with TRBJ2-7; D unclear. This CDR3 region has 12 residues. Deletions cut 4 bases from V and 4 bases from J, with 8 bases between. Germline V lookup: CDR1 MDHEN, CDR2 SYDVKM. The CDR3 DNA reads TGTGCCAGCAGTTCTGGACGATACGAGCAGTACTTC. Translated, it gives CASSSGRYEQYF.

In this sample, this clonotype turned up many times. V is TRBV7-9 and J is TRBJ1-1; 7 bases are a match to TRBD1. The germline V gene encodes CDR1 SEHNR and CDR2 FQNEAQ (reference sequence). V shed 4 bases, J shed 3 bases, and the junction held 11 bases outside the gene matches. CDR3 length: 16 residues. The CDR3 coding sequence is TGTGCCAGCAGCTCCAGTGGGGCAGGGGGACACACTGAAGCTTTCTTT. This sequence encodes CASSSSGAGGHTEAFF. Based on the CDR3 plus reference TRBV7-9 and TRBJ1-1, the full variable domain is DTGVSQNPRHKITKRGQNVTFRCDPISEHNRLYWYRQTLGQGPEFLTYFQNEAQLEKSRLLSDRFSAERPKGSFSTLEIQRTEQGDSAMYLCASSSSGAGGHTEAFFGQGTRLTVV.

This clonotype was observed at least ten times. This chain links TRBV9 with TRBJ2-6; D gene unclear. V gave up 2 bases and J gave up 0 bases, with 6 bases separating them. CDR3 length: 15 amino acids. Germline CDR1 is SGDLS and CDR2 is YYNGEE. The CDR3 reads CASSVGPSGANVLTF. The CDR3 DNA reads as TGTGCCAGCAGCGTGGGTCCCTCTGGGGCCAACGTCCTGACTTTC.

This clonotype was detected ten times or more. The CDR3 region has the DNA TGTGCCTGGAGTGTACGTCGCGAGGGATCGTACTTC. Its protein is CAWSVRREGSYF. The rearrangement links TRBV30 to TRBJ2-7, with D perhaps TRBD2 (5 bases). The CDR3 extends over 12 amino acids. The germline V gene encodes CDR1 GTSNPN and CDR2 SVGIG (reference sequence). Trimming left V 0 bases short and J 12 bases short, with 15 bases between.

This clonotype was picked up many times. The CDR3 DNA sequence: TGTGCCAGCAGCTTGAGCGGGAGCCCCCAAGAGACCCAGTACTTC. It codes for CASSLSGSPQETQYF. The chain joins TRBV7-8 to TRBJ2-5; 8 bases align to TRBD2. With V trimmed by 3 bases and J by 1 base, 4 bases remained unmatched. The CDR3 has 15 residues. The germline V gene has CDR1 SGHVS and CDR2 FQNEAQ.

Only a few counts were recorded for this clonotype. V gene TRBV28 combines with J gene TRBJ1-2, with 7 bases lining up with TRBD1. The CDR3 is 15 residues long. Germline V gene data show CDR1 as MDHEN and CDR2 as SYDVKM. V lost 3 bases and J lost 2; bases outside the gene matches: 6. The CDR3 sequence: CASSFHRGGNYGYTF. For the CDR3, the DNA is TGTGCCAGCAGTTTTCACAGGGGAGGGAACTATGGCTACACCTTC.

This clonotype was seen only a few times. The CDR3 is CATSSPNTEAFF. In DNA, the CDR3 is TGTGCCACCAGTAGTCCGAACACTGAAGCTTTCTTT. The V and J genes are TRBV15 and TRBJ1-1, with unresolved D. V was cut by 6 bases and J by 1 base, with 6 bases left in between. The germline V gene has CDR1 LNHNV and CDR2 YYDKDF (reference sequence). The CDR3 consists of 12 residues. Combining the CDR3 with reference TRBV15 and TRBJ1-1 gives the whole variable domain DAMVIQNPRYQVTQFGKPVTLSCSQTLNHNVMYWYQQKSSQAPKLLFHYYDKDFNNEADTPDNFQSRRPNTSFCFLDIRSPGLGDTAMYLCATSSPNTEAFFGQGTRLTVV.

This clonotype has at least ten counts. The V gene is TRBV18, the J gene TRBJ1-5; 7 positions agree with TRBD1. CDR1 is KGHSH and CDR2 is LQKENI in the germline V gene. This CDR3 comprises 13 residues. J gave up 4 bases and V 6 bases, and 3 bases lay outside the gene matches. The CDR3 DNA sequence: TGTGCCAGCTCTGGGACAGAGAATCAGCCCCAGCATTTT. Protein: CASSGTENQPQHF.

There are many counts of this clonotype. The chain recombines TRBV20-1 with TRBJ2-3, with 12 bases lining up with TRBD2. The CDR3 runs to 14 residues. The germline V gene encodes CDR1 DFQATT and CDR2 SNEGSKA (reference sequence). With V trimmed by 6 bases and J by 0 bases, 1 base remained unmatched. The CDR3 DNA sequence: TGCAGTGCGGGACTAGCGGGTAGCACAGATACGCAGTATTTT. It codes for CSAGLAGSTDTQYF.

CDR3 bases: TGTGCCAGCAGTGATGGGTCTCCCTCCACAGATACGCAGTATTTT. This encodes CASSDGSPSTDTQYF. This chain links TRBV6-1 with TRBJ2-3; no clear D gene. Trimming cost V 3 bases and J 2 bases, with 12 bases left between them. The length of the CDR3 is 15 residues. Germline lookup yields CDR1 MNHNS and CDR2 SASEGT.

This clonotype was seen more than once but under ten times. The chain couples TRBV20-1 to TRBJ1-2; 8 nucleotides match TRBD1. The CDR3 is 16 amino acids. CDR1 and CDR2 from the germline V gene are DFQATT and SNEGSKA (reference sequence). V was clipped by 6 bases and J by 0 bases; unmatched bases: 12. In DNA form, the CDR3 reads TGCAGTGCCCTAGTGGGACAGGCACTCACTAACTATGGCTACACCTTC. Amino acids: CSALVGQALTNYGYTF.

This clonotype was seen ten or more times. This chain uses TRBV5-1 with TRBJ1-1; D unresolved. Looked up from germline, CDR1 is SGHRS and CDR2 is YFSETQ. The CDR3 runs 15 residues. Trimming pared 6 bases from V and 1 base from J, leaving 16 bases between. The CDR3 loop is CASKGSWDSNTEAFF. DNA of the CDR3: TGCGCCAGCAAGGGTTCCTGGGATTCGAACACTGAAGCTTTCTTT. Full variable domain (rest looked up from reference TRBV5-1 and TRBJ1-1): KAGVTQTPRYLIKTRGQQVTLSCSPISGHRSVSWYQQTPGQGLQFLFEYFSETQRNKGNFPGRFSGRQFSNSRSEMNVSTLELGDSALYLCASKGSWDSNTEAFFGQGTRLTVV.

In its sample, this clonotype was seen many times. The CDR3 spells CASSAKRADTQYF. CDR3 in DNA: TGTGCCAGCAGCGCGAAGAGGGCAGATACGCAGTATTTT. This sequence joins TRBV9 and TRBJ2-3; TRBD2 might be the D (5 bases). This CDR3 spans 13 amino acids. V was pared by 3 bases and J by 4 bases, with 9 bases between. Germline lookup yields CDR1 SGDLS and CDR2 YYNGEE.

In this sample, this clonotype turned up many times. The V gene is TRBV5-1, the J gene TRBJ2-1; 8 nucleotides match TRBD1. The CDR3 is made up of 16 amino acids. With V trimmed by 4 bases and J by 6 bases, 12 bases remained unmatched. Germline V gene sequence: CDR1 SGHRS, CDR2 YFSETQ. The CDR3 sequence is CASSIHGTGGTNEQFF. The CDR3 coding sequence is TGCGCCAGCAGCATCCACGGGACAGGTGGGACCAATGAGCAGTTCTTC.

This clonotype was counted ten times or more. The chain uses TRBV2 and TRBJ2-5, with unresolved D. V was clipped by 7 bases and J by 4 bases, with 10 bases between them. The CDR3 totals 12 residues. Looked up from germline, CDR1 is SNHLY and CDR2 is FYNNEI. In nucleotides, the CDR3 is TGTGCCAGCAAAGGAGATGGAGAGACCCAGTACTTC. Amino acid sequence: CASKGDGETQYF.

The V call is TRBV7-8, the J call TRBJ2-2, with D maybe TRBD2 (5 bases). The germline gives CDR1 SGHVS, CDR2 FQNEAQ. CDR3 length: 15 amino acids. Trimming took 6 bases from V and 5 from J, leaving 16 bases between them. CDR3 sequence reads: CASRVTSGDTGELFF. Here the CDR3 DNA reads TGTGCCAGCAGGGTCACTAGTGGGGATACCGGGGAGCTGTTTTTT.